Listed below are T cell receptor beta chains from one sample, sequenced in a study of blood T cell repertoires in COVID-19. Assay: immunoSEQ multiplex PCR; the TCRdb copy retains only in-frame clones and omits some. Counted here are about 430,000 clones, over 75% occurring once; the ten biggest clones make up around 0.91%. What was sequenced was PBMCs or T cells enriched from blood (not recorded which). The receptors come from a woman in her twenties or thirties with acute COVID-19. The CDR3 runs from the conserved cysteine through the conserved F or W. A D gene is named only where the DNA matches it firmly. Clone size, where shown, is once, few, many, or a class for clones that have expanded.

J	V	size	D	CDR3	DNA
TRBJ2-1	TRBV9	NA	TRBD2	CASSVRGGGLVVPSYNEQFF	TGTGCCAGCAGCGTCCGGGGGGGCGGGTTAGTGGTCCCCTCCTACAATGAGCAGTTCTTC
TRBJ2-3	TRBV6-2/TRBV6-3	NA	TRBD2	CASSFGGGRIDTQYF	TGTGCCAGCAGTTTCGGGGGGGGGAGAATAGATACGCAGTATTTT
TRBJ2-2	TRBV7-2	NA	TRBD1	CASSWDRAANTGELFF	TGTGCCAGCAGCTGGGACAGAGCTGCGAACACCGGGGAGCTGTTTTTT
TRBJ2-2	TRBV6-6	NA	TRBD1	CASSEGALFGELFF	TGTGCCAGCAGTGAGGGGGCGTTGTTCGGGGAGCTGTTTTTT
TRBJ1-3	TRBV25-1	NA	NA	CASSWAGKSIYF	TGTGCCAGCAGTTGGGCAGGAAAGTCCATATATTTT
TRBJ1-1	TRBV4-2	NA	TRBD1	CASSQPGGFYTEAFF	TGTGCCAGCAGCCAGCCAGGGGGTTTTTACACTGAAGCTTTCTTT
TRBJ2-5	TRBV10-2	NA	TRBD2	CASSGPSGVYQETQYF	TGCGCCAGCAGTGGGCCTAGCGGGGTATACCAAGAGACCCAGTACTTC
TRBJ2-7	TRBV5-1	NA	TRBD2	CASSLFSGGPSSYEQYF	TGCGCCAGCAGCTTGTTTAGCGGGGGCCCGAGCTCCTACGAGCAGTACTTC
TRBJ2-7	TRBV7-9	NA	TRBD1	CASSLGEQGAYEQYF	TGTGCCAGCAGCTTAGGGGAACAGGGGGCCTACGAGCAGTACTTC
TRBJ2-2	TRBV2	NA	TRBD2	CASSLLAGGLWAGELFF	TGTGCCAGCAGTTTACTAGCGGGGGGCCTGTGGGCCGGGGAGCTGTTTTTT
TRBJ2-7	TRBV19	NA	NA	CASRGGAQGSYEQYF	TGTGCCAGTAGAGGGGGGGCACAAGGCTCCTACGAGCAGTACTTC
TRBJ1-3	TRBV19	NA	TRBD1	CASRRAAGGNGNTIYF	TGTGCCAGTAGACGCGCGGCAGGGGGAAATGGAAACACCATATATTTT
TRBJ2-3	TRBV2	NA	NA	CASRRGSTDTQYF	TGTGCCAGCAGGAGGGGGAGCACAGATACGCAGTATTTT
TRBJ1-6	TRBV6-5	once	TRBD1	CASSDRGDSPLHF	TGTGCCAGCTCAGACAGGGGTGATTCACCCCTCCACTTT
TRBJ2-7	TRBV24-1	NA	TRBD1	CATSGPGQGSSYEQYF	TGTGCCACCAGTGGGCCGGGACAGGGAAGCTCCTACGAGCAGTACTTC
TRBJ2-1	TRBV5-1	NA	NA	CASSWGDGAGQFF	TGCGCCAGCAGCTGGGGGGACGGAGCAGGACAGTTCTTC
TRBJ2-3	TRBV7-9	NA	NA	CASSSGGAKDTDTQYF	TGTGCCAGCAGCTCAGGAGGGGCGAAGGACACAGATACGCAGTATTTT
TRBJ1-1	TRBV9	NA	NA	CASSVDSGWTEAFF	TGTGCCAGCAGCGTAGACAGTGGTTGGACTGAAGCTTTCTTT
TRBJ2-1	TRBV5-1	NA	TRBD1	CASSQTGDIYEQFF	TGCGCCAGCAGCCAGACAGGGGATATCTATGAGCAGTTCTTC
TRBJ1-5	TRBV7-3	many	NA	CASSPARSQASNQPQHF	TGTGCCAGCAGCCCCGCTCGGTCCCAGGCGAGCAATCAGCCCCAGCATTTT
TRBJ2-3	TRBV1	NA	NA	CTSSPSCQGTGGADTQYF	TGCACCAGCAGCCCCTCCTGCCAGGGGACAGGGGGCGCAGATACGCAGTATTTT
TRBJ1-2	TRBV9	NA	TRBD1	CASSVQGQGHYGYTF	TGTGCCAGCAGCGTCCAGGGACAGGGCCACTATGGCTACACCTTC
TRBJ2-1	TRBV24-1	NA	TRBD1	CATSEPGGRNEQFF	TGTGCCACCAGTGAACCAGGGGGCAGGAATGAGCAGTTCTTC
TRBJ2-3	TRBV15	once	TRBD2	CATSRERTRADTQYF	TGTGCCACCAGCAGAGAACGGACTAGGGCAGATACGCAGTATTTT
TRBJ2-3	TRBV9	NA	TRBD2	CASTGGWGKTDTQYF	TGTGCCAGCACCGGGGGGTGGGGAAAAACAGATACGCAGTATTTT
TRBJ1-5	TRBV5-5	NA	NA	CASSVGDTPNQPQHF	TGTGCCAGCAGCGTGGGGGACACCCCCAATCAGCCCCAGCATTTT
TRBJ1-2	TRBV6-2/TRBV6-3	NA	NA	CASSYSQVLQGYGYTF	TGTGCCAGCAGTTACTCACAGGTCCTCCAGGGCTATGGCTACACCTTC
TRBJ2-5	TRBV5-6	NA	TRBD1	CASSALQGWEETQYF	TGTGCCAGCAGCGCCCTACAGGGGTGGGAAGAGACCCAGTACTTC
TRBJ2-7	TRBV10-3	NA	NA	CAAGGQGEDEQYF	TGTGCCGCGGGGGGACAGGGTGAAGACGAGCAGTACTTC
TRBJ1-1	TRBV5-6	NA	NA	CASSVDRIEAFF	TGTGCCAGCAGCGTTGACAGGATTGAAGCTTTCTTT
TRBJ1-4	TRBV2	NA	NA	CASMRGSNEKLFF	TGTGCCAGCATGCGGGGGTCTAATGAAAAACTGTTTTTT
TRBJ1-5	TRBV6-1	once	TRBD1	CASSEARQGAFQPQHF	TGTGCCAGCAGTGAAGCGCGACAGGGGGCCTTTCAGCCCCAGCATTTT
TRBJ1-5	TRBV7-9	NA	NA	CASAQGENQPQHF	TGTGCCAGCGCACAGGGCGAGAATCAGCCCCAGCATTTT
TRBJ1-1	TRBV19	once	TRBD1	CASSRQGITEAFF	TGTGCCAGTAGTAGACAGGGAATCACTGAAGCTTTCTTT
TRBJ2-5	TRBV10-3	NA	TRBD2	CAISESLAGVGQETQYF	TGTGCCATCAGTGAGAGTCTAGCGGGGGTGGGTCAAGAGACCCAGTACTTC
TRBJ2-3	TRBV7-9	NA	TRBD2	CASSFLGLAADTQYF	TGTGCCAGCAGCTTCCTTGGACTAGCGGCAGATACGCAGTATTTT
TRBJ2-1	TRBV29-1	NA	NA	CSVENRGNEQFF	TGCAGCGTTGAAAATCGGGGGAATGAGCAGTTCTTC
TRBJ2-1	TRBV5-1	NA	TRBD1	CASSPTPRTGYNEQFF	TGCGCCAGCAGCCCCACCCCCCGGACAGGGTACAATGAGCAGTTCTTC
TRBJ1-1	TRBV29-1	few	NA	CSVQGTEAFF	TGCAGCGTTCAGGGAACTGAAGCTTTCTTT
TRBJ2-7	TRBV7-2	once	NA	CASRRGSYEQYF	TGTGCCAGCCGAAGGGGCAGTTACGAGCAGTACTTC
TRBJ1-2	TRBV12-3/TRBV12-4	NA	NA	CASSEGHRAGYTF	TGTGCCAGCAGCGAGGGACACCGGGCTGGCTACACCTTC
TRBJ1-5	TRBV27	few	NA	CASSPRGSNQPQHF	TGTGCCAGCAGTCCAAGGGGTAGCAATCAGCCCCAGCATTTT
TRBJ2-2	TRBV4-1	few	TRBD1	CASSHPPGQGAIGVTGELFF	TGCGCCAGCAGCCACCCCCCCGGACAGGGGGCCATCGGAGTCACCGGGGAGCTGTTTTTT
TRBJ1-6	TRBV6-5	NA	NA	CASSYRRQYNSPLHF	TGTGCCAGCAGTTACCGGAGACAGTATAATTCACCCCTCCACTTT
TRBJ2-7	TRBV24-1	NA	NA	CATSDFKGVQGQYF	TGTGCCACCAGTGATTTTAAAGGGGTCCAGGGGCAGTACTTC
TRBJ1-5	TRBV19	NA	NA	CASSPRVTAQRGSNQPQHF	TGTGCCAGTAGTCCCAGAGTAACGGCCCAGCGGGGTTCTAATCAGCCCCAGCATTTT
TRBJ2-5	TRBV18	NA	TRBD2	CASSPLGGRQETQYF	TGTGCCAGCTCACCACTCGGGGGGAGGCAAGAGACCCAGTACTTC
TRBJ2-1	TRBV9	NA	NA	CASSVVPSVNEQFF	TGTGCCAGCAGCGTAGTCCCTAGCGTGAATGAGCAGTTCTTC
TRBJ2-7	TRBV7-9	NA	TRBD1	CASSTWGQNYEQYF	TGTGCCAGCAGTACCTGGGGACAGAACTACGAGCAGTACTTC
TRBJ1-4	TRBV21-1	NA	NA	CASSKVPLLQGRLANEKLFF	TGTGCCAGCAGCAAAGTCCCCTTATTACAGGGTCGATTAGCTAATGAAAAACTGTTTTTT